This T cell receptor beta chain was recovered during a study of blood T cell repertoires in COVID-19. Study-level information: The origin of the acute and convalescent COVID-19 samples was the United States, Italy and Spain. The analysed material was cDNA or gDNA that came from T cells, B-cell-depleted T cells, or PBMCs.

Unmatched junction bases numbered 10, after V lost 4 bases and J lost 3 bases. Germline assignment: CDR1 SGHAT and CDR2 FQNNGV. The length of the CDR3 is 16 residues. Original processing notes: It was from reference gene primer amplification that nucleated cell counts were estimated. The protocol was immunoSEQ multiplex PCR, while the TCRdb copy is restricted to in-frame clones and leaves out a portion. D and trimming come from the DNA, and the V and J calls and clone size come from that table. The sample consists of under 200,000 clones, roughly 93% of them appearing once. The V gene is TRBV11-2, the J gene TRBJ1-1; TRBD1 agrees at 8 bases. Source material: peripheral blood. The TCR was taken from a man between 18 and 35 years old with acute or convalescent COVID-19. The DNA for the CDR3 is TGTGCCAGCAGCTCGAGACAACAGGGGGGTGACACTGAAGCTTTCTTT. This codes for CASSSRQQGGDTEAFF.